The source of this TCR beta chain is a study of T cell responses to AZD1222 COVID-19 vaccine. Sequencing was performed with immunoSEQ multiplex PCR; in TCRdb, only in-frame clones are kept and a portion is missing. The sample has about 110,000 clones; 91% are singletons. Germline V gene data show CDR1 as KGHSH and CDR2 as LQKENI. V was clipped by 0 bases and J by 0 bases, with 4 bases between them. This CDR3 contains 14 residues. The source of this sequence is an adult in good health. Sequencing used peripheral blood, obtained on day 0 of AZD1222 vaccination. V and J are TRBV18 and TRBJ2-3; no clear D gene. CDR3 sequence: CASSPPTSTDTQYF. In DNA, the CDR3 is TGTGCCAGCTCACCACCCACCAGCACAGATACGCAGTATTTT.